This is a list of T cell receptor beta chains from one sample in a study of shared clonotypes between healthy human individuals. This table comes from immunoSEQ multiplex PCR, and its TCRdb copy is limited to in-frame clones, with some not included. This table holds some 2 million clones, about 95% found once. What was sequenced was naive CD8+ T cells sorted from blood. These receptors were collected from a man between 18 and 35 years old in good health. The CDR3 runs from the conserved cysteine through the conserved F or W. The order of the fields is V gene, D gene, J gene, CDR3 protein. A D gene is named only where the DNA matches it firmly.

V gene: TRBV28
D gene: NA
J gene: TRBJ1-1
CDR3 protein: CASTPTGSGTEAFF

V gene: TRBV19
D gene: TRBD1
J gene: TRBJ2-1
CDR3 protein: CASSVLTGTGGDEQFF

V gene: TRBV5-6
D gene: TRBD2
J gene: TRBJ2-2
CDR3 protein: CASSWLISGRDTGELFF

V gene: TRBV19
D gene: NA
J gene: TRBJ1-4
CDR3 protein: CASSFRGYDEKLFF

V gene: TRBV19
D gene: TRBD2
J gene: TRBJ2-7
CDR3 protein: CASSSGLAGALLMDEQYF

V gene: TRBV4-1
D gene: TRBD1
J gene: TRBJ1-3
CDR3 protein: CASSQDTGEGNTIYF

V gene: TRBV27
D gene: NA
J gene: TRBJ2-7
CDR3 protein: CASSGGRRYEQYF

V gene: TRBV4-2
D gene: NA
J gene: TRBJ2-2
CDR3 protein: CASSQVGQNTGELFF

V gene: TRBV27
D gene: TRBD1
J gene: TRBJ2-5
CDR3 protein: CASSFLTPGGQETQYF

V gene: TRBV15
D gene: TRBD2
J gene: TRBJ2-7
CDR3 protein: CATSRDPAGAGEQYF

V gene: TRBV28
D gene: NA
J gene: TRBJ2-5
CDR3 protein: CASSLNNGAEETQYF

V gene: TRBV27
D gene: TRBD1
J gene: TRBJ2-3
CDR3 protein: CASSLTIQGSDTQYF

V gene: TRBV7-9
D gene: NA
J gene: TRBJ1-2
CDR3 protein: CASSLVGAGRVNYGYTF

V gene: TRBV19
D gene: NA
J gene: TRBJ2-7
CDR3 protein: CASSMSAGASYEQYF

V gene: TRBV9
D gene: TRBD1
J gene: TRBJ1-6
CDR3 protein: CASTGTDNSPLHF

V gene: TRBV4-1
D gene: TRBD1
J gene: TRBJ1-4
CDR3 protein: CASSQDKGQTGFF

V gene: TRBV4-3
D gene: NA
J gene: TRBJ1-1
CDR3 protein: CASSHPGTEAFF

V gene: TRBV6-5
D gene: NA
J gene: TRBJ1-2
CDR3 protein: CASRAYYGYGYTF

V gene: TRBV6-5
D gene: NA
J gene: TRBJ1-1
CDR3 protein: CASSLPPGHNTEAFF

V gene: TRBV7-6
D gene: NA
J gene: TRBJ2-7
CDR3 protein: CASSYETGEGQYF

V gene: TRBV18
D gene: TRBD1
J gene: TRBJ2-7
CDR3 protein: CASSPETGLYEQYF

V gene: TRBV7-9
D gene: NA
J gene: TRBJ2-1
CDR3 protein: CASSLLESSYNEQFF

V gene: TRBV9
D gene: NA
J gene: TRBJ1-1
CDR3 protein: CASSQGSQGSNTEAFF

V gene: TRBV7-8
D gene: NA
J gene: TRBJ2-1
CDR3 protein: CASSLAQGYGNEQFF

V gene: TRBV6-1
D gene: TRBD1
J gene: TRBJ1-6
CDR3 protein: CASSEVYRTGSSYNSPLHF

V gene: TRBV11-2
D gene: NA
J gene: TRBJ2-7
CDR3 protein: CASSLATQGLRSYEQYF

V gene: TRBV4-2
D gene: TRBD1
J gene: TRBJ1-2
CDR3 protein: CASSLRDREMDGYTF

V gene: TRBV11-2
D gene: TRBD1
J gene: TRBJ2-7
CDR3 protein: CASSSYRGDEQYF

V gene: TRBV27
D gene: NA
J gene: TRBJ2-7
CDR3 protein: CASSPSLGVISYEQYF

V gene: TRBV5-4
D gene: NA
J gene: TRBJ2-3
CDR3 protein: CASSLGGVMADTQYF

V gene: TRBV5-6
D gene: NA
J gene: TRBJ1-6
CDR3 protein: CASSLPRSYNSPLHF

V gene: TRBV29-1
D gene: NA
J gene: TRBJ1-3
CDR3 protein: CSVEGGYDGNTIYF

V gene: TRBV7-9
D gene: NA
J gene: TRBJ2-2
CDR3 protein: CASSKRQWELFF

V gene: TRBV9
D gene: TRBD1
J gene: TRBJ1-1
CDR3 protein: CASSSTGTANTEAFF

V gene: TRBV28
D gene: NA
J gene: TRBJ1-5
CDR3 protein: CASSFDGKNQPQHF

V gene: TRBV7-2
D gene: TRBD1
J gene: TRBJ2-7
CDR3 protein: CASSLWTGLEQYF

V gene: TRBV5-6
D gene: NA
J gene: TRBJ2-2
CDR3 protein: CASSFGGAGELFF

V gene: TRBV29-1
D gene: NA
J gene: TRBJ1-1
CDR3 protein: CSVDTNTEAFF

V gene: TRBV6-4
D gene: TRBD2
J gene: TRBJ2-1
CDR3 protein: CASPGTSIAGGESSYNEQFF

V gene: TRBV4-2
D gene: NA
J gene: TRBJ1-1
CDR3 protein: CASSFNDAHEAFF